Each of the 11 T cell receptor beta chains below was sequenced from the same sample in a study of T-cell reconstitution after alpha-beta-depleted transplantation in children. The library targeted TCRbeta and was prepared with unique molecular identifiers. TCRdb re-derived calls from the PCR reads in MiXCR, one entry per CDR3 protein. The table shows about 610,000 distinct CDR3 sequences, with roughly 10% occurring only once. The material sequenced was PBMCs from the stem cell graft donor, taken from the stem cell graft. The receptors derive from a human donor who donated a stem cell graft to a child with acute myeloid leukemia.

The rearrangement joins TRBV12-3 or TRBV12-4 to TRBJ2-6; no firm D call. V lost 3 bases and J 0 bases, leaving 12 bases between the germline ends. This CDR3 comprises 17 residues. This CDR3 is CASSLWQTRSGANVLTF. CDR3 sequence (DNA): TGTGCCAGCAGTTTGTGGCAGACACGCTCTGGGGCCAACGTCCTGACTTTC.

This clonotype has a count of ten or more. V is TRBV2 and J is TRBJ2-6; TRBD1 aligns across 10 bases. Germline V gene data show CDR1 as SNHLY and CDR2 as FYNNEI. Trimming removed 7 bases from V and 2 bases from J; junction bases left unmatched: 5. This CDR3 is 16 amino acids long. CDR3 in amino acids: CASTRDRGPGANVLTF. The CDR3 bases are TGTGCCAGCACCCGGGACAGGGGCCCTGGGGCCAACGTCCTGACTTTC.

Ten or more counts support this clonotype. The V and J genes are TRBV7-6 and TRBJ2-1; D gene ambiguous. This CDR3 has 16 residues. Germline V gene sequence: CDR1 SGHVS, CDR2 FNYEAQ. The V gene lost 5 bases and the J gene lost 0 bases, with 14 bases spanning the gap. This chain's CDR3 is CASSAKHSRSYNEQFF. The CDR3 DNA sequence: TGTGCCAGCAGCGCTAAACACAGTCGCTCCTACAATGAGCAGTTCTTC.

There are many counts of this clonotype. The rearrangement joins TRBV5-6 to TRBJ2-7; D is perhaps TRBD2 (5 bases). Germline V gives CDR1 SGHDT, CDR2 YYEEEE. Trimming removed 1 base at V and 3 bases at J, with 14 bases between. There are 15 residues in the CDR3. The CDR3 spells CASSLRWEMGYEQYF. CDR3 nucleotide sequence: TGTGCCAGCAGCTTGAGGTGGGAGATGGGCTACGAGCAGTACTTC.

This clonotype appeared a few times. V usage is TRBV29-1 and J usage is TRBJ2-3; 7 nucleotides line up with TRBD2. The trim removed 5 bases at V and 6 bases at J, leaving 5 bases unmatched. The CDR3 consists of 12 residues. The germline CDR1 and CDR2 sequences are SQVTM and ANQGSEA. The DNA of the CDR3 is TGCAGCGTTAGCGGGGCCCGGGATACGCAGTATTTT. Residues: CSVSGARDTQYF.

This clonotype was seen at least ten times. The chain is built from TRBV20-1 and TRBJ1-1; D is perhaps TRBD1 (6 bases). V lost 1 base and J lost 1, with 10 bases in between. Germline assignment: CDR1 DFQATT and CDR2 SNEGSKA (reference sequence). The CDR3 extends over 14 amino acids. This chain's CDR3 is CSARVGAGNTEAFF. The CDR3 DNA reads as TGCAGTGCTAGAGTGGGGGCGGGGAACACTGAAGCTTTCTTT.

This clonotype occurred a few times. The gene calls are TRBV30 and TRBJ2-3, with TRBD2 matching 10 bases. The junction had 4 bases not matched to a gene; V was cut back by 3 bases and J by 1 base. The CDR3 is made up of 15 amino acids. Germline loops: CDR1 GTSNPN, CDR2 SVGIG (reference sequence). This chain's CDR3 is CAWRSGTSGTDTQYF. In nucleotides, the CDR3 is TGTGCCTGGAGGTCCGGGACTAGCGGCACAGATACGCAGTATTTT.

This clonotype occurred many times. The chain uses TRBV29-1 and TRBJ2-3; D gene unclear. The CDR3 runs 11 residues. V lost 6 bases to trimming and J lost 1 base, with 5 bases between them. CDR1 is SQVTM and CDR2 is ANQGSEA in the germline V gene. The CDR3 spells CSVPGTDTQYF. The CDR3 nucleotides are TGCAGCGTGCCGGGCACAGATACGCAGTATTTT.

The chain employs TRBV19 and TRBJ1-3, with a weak D call TRBD1 (5 bases). The V gene lost 3 bases and the J gene lost 0 bases, with 15 bases spanning the gap. The CDR3 length is 17 residues. Germline assignment: CDR1 LNHDA and CDR2 SQIVND (reference sequence). CDR3 nucleotide sequence: TGTGCCAGTAGTATGAGGGGCCGACAGAGCTCTGGAAACACCATATATTTT. Translating it yields CASSMRGRQSSGNTIYF.

This clonotype was detected a few times. The chain joins TRBV7-3 to TRBJ2-7; 9 nucleotides line up with TRBD1. With 5 bases clipped from V and 5 bases from J, the junction kept 10 bases outside the gene matches. Germline CDR1 reads SGHTA; CDR2 reads FQGTGA. The CDR3 totals 15 residues. The CDR3: CASSPQGTGFDEQYF. CDR3 DNA sequence: TGTGCCAGCAGCCCCCAGGGGACAGGGTTCGACGAGCAGTACTTC.

CDR3 amino acids: CASTYTPLQGWKINEQFF. The DNA for the CDR3 is TGTGCCAGCACCTACACCCCGCTTCAGGGGTGGAAAATCAATGAGCAGTTCTTC. This chain uses TRBV7-6 with TRBJ2-1; maybe TRBD1 (6 bases). Germline-derived CDR1 and CDR2 are SGHVS and FNYEAQ. V lost 7 bases, J lost 6 bases, and 28 bases lay in between. The CDR3 covers 18 residues. The full variable domain, its missing parts supplied by reference TRBV7-6 and TRBJ2-1, is GAGVSQSPRYKVTKRGQDVALRCDPISGHVSLYWYRQALGQGPEFLTYFNYEAQQDKSGLPNDRFSAERPEGSISTLTIQRTEQRDSAMYRCASTYTPLQGWKINEQFFGPGTRLTVL.